Given below is one T cell receptor (beta chain) in context. The source of the sample is a study of blood T cell repertoires in COVID-19. The CDR3 covers 17 residues. Germline V gene data show CDR1 as LGHNA and CDR2 as YNFKEQ. Between the trimmed V and J ends, which lost 1 base and 0 bases, there was a span of 15 bases. The repertoire was sequenced with immunoSEQ multiplex PCR; TCRdb's copy has only in-frame clones and lacks some. Seen here are a few hundred thousand clones, 70% to 90% observed once, and the top ten hold approximately 2.3%. The J gene is TRBJ1-2, the V gene TRBV4-2; tentative D call: TRBD1 (6 bases). Sequenced input: peripheral blood. The receptor was derived from a woman aged 70 to 79 with COVID-19, enrolled during active disease. CDR3 region: CASSQGGGPGANYGYTF. The CDR3 DNA reads as TGTGCCAGCAGCCAAGGGGGGGGGCCAGGAGCTAACTATGGCTACACCTTC.